The 23 T cell receptor beta chains given below trace back to one sample, sequenced in a study of shared clonotypes between healthy human individuals. Clones were sequenced by immunoSEQ multiplex PCR, and TCRdb holds only the in-frame ones, with some missing. The sample lists fewer than 850,000 clones; around 72% were seen once. The specimen sequenced was memory CD4+ T cells sorted from blood. The sample's subset: CD45RA-negative fraction. The receptors were sampled from a woman aged 25 to 39 in good health.

The chain joins TRBV7-8 to TRBJ2-7; D possibly uses TRBD1 or TRBD2 (5 bases each). CDR3 size: 16 residues. Germline V CDR1 and CDR2: SGHVS, FQNEAQ. V gave up 5 bases and J gave up 4 bases, with 21 bases separating them. The CDR3 spells CASSKERDPRSYEQYF. CDR3 nucleotides: TGTGCCAGCAGCAAAGAACGGGACCCCCGAAGTTACGAGCAGTACTTC.

This clone showed up just once. The chain carries TRBV7-7 and TRBJ2-7; D possibly corresponds to TRBD1 (5 bases). The V end lost 5 bases, the J end lost 1 base, and 12 bases lay between the germline ends. This CDR3 has 14 residues. Germline V gene lookup returns CDR1 SSHAT and CDR2 FNYEAQ (reference sequence). The CDR3 is CASSPHSGSYEQYF. CDR3 coding DNA: TGTGCCAGCAGCCCCCACTCAGGGTCCTACGAGCAGTACTTC.

The CDR3 loop reads CASSESSPSGRGNEQFF. The CDR3 DNA reads as TGCGCCAGCAGTGAGTCGTCCCCTAGCGGGAGGGGAAATGAGCAGTTCTTC. The V call is TRBV10-1, the J call TRBJ2-1; 12 nucleotides line up with TRBD2. From germline, CDR1 is WNHNN and CDR2 SYGVQD (reference sequence). The CDR3 contains 17 residues. V was clipped by 0 bases and J by 7 bases; unmatched bases: 7.

The J gene is TRBJ1-5, the V gene TRBV28; TRBD1 matches 8 bases. The V segment lost 4 bases and the J segment 4 bases; nucleotides outside the gene matches: 9. Germline V gene lookup returns CDR1 MDHEN and CDR2 SYDVKM. The length of the CDR3 is 16 residues. The DNA for the CDR3 is TGTGCCAGCAGTTCCCCTCGGACAGGGCCTAATCAGCCCCAGCATTTT. It codes for CASSSPRTGPNQPQHF.

The chain carries TRBV19 and TRBJ1-1; 9 nucleotides align to TRBD1. V shed 7 bases and J 12 bases; nucleotides not matched to a gene: 21. Germline V CDR1 and CDR2: LNHDA, SQIVND (reference sequence). The CDR3 is 16 residues long. The CDR3 reads CASTRRTGDGLALTFF. CDR3 coding DNA: TGTGCCAGTACTAGGCGGACAGGGGATGGGTTGGCCTTGACTTTCTTT.

CDR3 sequence (DNA): TGTGCCAGCAGCACCCACTTAGCGGGTCTCAATGAGCAGTTCTTC. Encoded protein: CASSTHLAGLNEQFF. The V call is TRBV7-3, the J call TRBJ2-1; TRBD2 matches at 7 bases. The CDR3 covers 15 residues. Germline CDR1 SGHTA, CDR2 FQGTGA. V lost 5 bases, J lost 6 bases, and 10 bases stayed unmatched. Based on the CDR3 plus reference TRBV7-3 and TRBJ2-1, the full variable domain is GAGVSQTPSNKVTEKGKYVELRCDPISGHTALYWYRQSLGQGPEFLIYFQGTGAADDSGLPNDRFFAVRPEGSVSTLKIQRTERGDSAVYLCASSTHLAGLNEQFFGPGTRLTVL.

CDR3 DNA: TGTGCCAGCAGCAGGGACACAACCTACGAGCAGTACTTC. As protein: CASSRDTTYEQYF. The rearrangement joins TRBV25-1 to TRBJ2-5, with D tentatively TRBD1 (6 bases). The J call may be faulty, since TRBJ2-7 better matches the DNA end. The germline CDR1 and CDR2 sequences are MGHDK and SYGVNS. This CDR3 comprises 13 residues.

This chain links TRBV5-6 with TRBJ2-1; possible D gene TRBD2, 6 bases. There are 16 residues in the CDR3. Trimming stripped 1 base from V and 0 bases from J, with 11 bases between. In germline, CDR1 is SGHDT, CDR2 YYEEEE. CDR3 loop: CASSLWRGSSYNEQFF. In DNA form, the CDR3 reads TGTGCCAGCAGCTTGTGGCGGGGCAGCTCCTACAATGAGCAGTTCTTC.

The chain couples TRBV7-9 to TRBJ2-7, with D possibly TRBD1 on 6 matching bases. Trimming took off 9 bases at V and 0 bases at J, with 12 bases between the two ends. The CDR3 covers 13 residues. From germline, CDR1 is SEHNR and CDR2 FQNEAQ (reference sequence). Here the CDR3 DNA reads TGTGCCAGTAAAGGACAGAACTCCTACGAGCAGTACTTC. Translating it yields CASKGQNSYEQYF. The full variable domain, in which reference TRBV7-9 and TRBJ2-7 provide the parts outside the CDR3, is DTGVSQNPRHKITKRGQNVTFRCDPISEHNRLYWYRQTLGQGPEFLTYFQNEAQLEKSRLLSDRFSAERPKGSFSTLEIQRTEQGDSAMYLCASKGQNSYEQYFGPGTRLTVT.

This chain uses TRBV7-9 with TRBJ1-1; no firm D call. The CDR3 runs to 15 residues. V lost 1 base and J 0 bases, leaving 9 bases between the germline ends. Germline CDR1 and CDR2: SEHNR and FQNEAQ (reference sequence). The CDR3 protein is CASSLERGMNTEAFF. The CDR3 nucleotides read TGTGCCAGCAGCTTAGAACGGGGAATGAACACTGAAGCTTTCTTT.

J is TRBJ2-7 and V is TRBV21-1; TRBD2, the D gene given by the table, was not confirmed from the DNA. TRBV21-1 is annotated as a pseudogene. The CDR3 is 14 amino acids. For the CDR3, the DNA is TGTGCCAGCAGCAAATTACAGGGAGGGGACGAGCAGTACTTC. It is translated as CASSKLQGGDEQYF.

The rearrangement joins TRBV29-1 to TRBJ1-1, with D maybe TRBD1 (6 bases). The V end lost 3 bases, the J end lost 5 bases, and 13 bases lay between the germline ends. This CDR3 contains 13 residues. Germline assignment: CDR1 SQVTM and CDR2 ANQGSEA. This chain's CDR3 is CSVDSGQGTEAFF. The DNA of the CDR3 is TGCAGCGTTGATAGCGGGCAGGGGACTGAAGCTTTCTTT.

The chain joins TRBV6-1 to TRBJ1-4; D is undetermined. Germline V gene data show CDR1 as MNHNS and CDR2 as SASEGT. CDR3 length: 11 residues. The CDR3 nucleotides read TGTGGAACGGAGGCTAATGAAAAACTGTTTTTT. This sequence encodes CGTEANEKLFF.

With respect to this clone: This specimen includes other DNA sequences encoding the same CDR3. CDR3 DNA: TGTGCCAGCAGCTCAGGGACTAGCGGGAGTACAGATACGCAGTATTTT. This codes for CASSSGTSGSTDTQYF. The J gene is TRBJ2-3, the V gene TRBV7-9; TRBD2 matches 14 bases. The J segment lost 3 bases and the V segment lost 4 bases, leaving 3 bases of the junction unmatched. CDR3 size: 16 residues. Per the germline V gene, CDR1 is SEHNR and CDR2 is FQNEAQ (reference sequence). Full variable domain (missing parts from reference TRBV7-9 and TRBJ2-3): DTGVSQNPRHKITKRGQNVTFRCDPISEHNRLYWYRQTLGQGPEFLTYFQNEAQLEKSRLLSDRFSAERPKGSFSTLEIQRTEQGDSAMYLCASSSGTSGSTDTQYFGPGTRLTVL.

The chain joins TRBV29-1 to TRBJ2-1, with TRBD1 matching over 8 bases. The V gene's germline CDR1 is SQVTM and CDR2 ANQGSEA. The CDR3 sequence is 14 residues long. The trim removed 7 bases at V and 9 bases at J, leaving 14 bases unmatched. The CDR3 DNA reads as TGCAGCGCCCGAACAGGGGGTACGGTTCTTGAGCAGTTCTTC. Translating it yields CSARTGGTVLEQFF.

The genes are TRBV5-1 and TRBJ1-2; D may be TRBD1 (6 bases). The V gene's germline CDR1 is SGHRS and CDR2 YFSETQ. The CDR3 extends over 16 amino acids. Trimming took off 1 base at V and 3 bases at J, with 16 bases between the two ends. CDR3 sequence reads: CASSLSVQGIDYGYTF. CDR3 DNA sequence: TGCGCCAGCAGCTTGAGTGTTCAGGGGATCGACTATGGCTACACCTTC.

This clone is a singleton in its sample. A far larger clone is one base from this, pointing to a likely read error. Different DNA sequences within this sample yield the same CDR3. The rearrangement joins TRBV5-1 to TRBJ2-1; D is possibly TRBD2 (6 bases). Germline V CDR1 and CDR2: SGHRS, YFSETQ. The V and J ends lost 0 bases and 4 bases respectively, with 8 bases between them. The CDR3 consists of 14 residues. The CDR3 region is CASSLGDWYNEQFF. The CDR3, as DNA: TGCGCCAGCAGCTTGGGGGACTGGTACAATGAGCAGTTCTTC.

At least ten counts were recorded for this clone. The chain is built from TRBV28 and TRBJ2-3; 13 nucleotides align to TRBD2. This CDR3 has 16 amino acids. Germline CDR1 MDHEN, CDR2 SYDVKM. The V gene end was trimmed by 5 bases and the J gene end by 3 bases; junction bases not matched to a gene: 5. CDR3 nucleotides: TGTGCCAGCAGTCGACGGACTAGCGGGAGAACAGATACGCAGTATTTT. Residues: CASSRRTSGRTDTQYF.

The chain combines TRBV30 with TRBJ1-1; no firm D call. The length of the CDR3 is 14 residues. The ends were cut back, 1 base at V and 6 bases at J, with 15 bases in the middle. Germline CDR1 reads GTSNPN; CDR2 reads SVGIG (reference sequence). The CDR3 is CAWSDYRGSAEAFF. The CDR3 DNA follows: TGTGCCTGGAGTGACTACAGAGGCTCCGCTGAAGCTTTCTTT.

The V call is TRBV6-6, the J call TRBJ2-1; D is perhaps TRBD1 or TRBD2 (6 bases each). The V and J ends lost 10 bases and 3 bases respectively, with 16 bases between them. In germline, CDR1 is MNHNY, CDR2 SVGAGI (reference sequence). This CDR3 spans 14 amino acids. This chain's CDR3 is CATLGGNNYNEQFF. The CDR3 nucleotides are TGTGCCACCTTAGGGGGGAACAACTACAATGAGCAGTTCTTC.

CDR3 sequence reads: CASSLGVDGEQYF. The DNA for the CDR3 is TGCGCCAGCAGCTTGGGGGTAGATGGGGAGCAGTACTTC. The V call is TRBV5-1, the J call TRBJ2-7; D not certain. Germline V gives CDR1 SGHRS, CDR2 YFSETQ. Trimming removed 0 bases from V and 7 bases from J, with 11 bases in between. This CDR3 has 13 residues.

V gene TRBV27 combines with J gene TRBJ2-7; TRBD1 agrees at 9 bases. V lost 8 bases to trimming and J lost 0 bases; unmatched junction nucleotides: 8. The CDR3 contains 15 residues. Germline values: CDR1 MNHEY, CDR2 SMNVEV (reference sequence). CDR3 sequence reads: CASRGRTGDSYEQYF. CDR3 coding DNA: TGTGCCAGCCGTGGCCGGACAGGGGACTCCTACGAGCAGTACTTC.

The V and J genes are TRBV11-2 and TRBJ2-2; no clear D gene. Per the germline V gene, CDR1 is SGHAT and CDR2 is FQNNGV. Trimming cost V 1 base and J 3 bases, with 9 bases left between them. The CDR3 is made up of 15 amino acids. The CDR3 sequence: CASSLGNSYTGELFF. Written as DNA, the CDR3 is TGTGCCAGCAGCTTAGGCAACAGCTACACCGGGGAGCTGTTTTTT.